This TCR beta chain originates from a study of cytomegalovirus exposure and HLA in healthy donors. PCR was performed using 60 Vbeta and 13 Jbeta primers. Libraries were prepared by immunoSEQ multiplex PCR; TCRdb keeps only in-frame clonotypes and omits some of them. The repertoire holds tens of thousands of clones, with 79% as singletons. Germline CDR1 reads SGHDT; CDR2 reads YYEEEE. The CDR3 is 15 residues long. J lost 4 bases, V lost 4 bases, and 10 bases had no gene match. This receptor was taken from a woman in her twenties or thirties in good health and CMV-seronegative. Sequenced input: PBMCs. This chain joins TRBV5-6 and TRBJ1-1; the match to TRBD1 covers 7 bases. CDR3 sequence: CASSHNPGQPTEAFF. In DNA, the CDR3 is TGTGCCAGCAGCCACAATCCGGGACAGCCCACTGAAGCTTTCTTT.